Listed below are T cell receptor beta chains from one sample, sequenced in a study of T cells after posttransplantation cyclophosphamide. Measured with immunoSEQ multiplex PCR; TCRdb has only the in-frame clones, and not every one. The sample consists of 25,000 to 35,000 clones, approximately 90% of them appearing once. Sequencing was performed on PBMCs. These receptors were taken from a woman in her thirties or forties with a blood cancer, CMV-positive, and with a related stem cell donor. Both conserved end residues are part of each CDR3. The order of the fields is J gene, V gene, D gene, CDR3 length, clone size, CDR3 protein, CDR3 DNA. The D gene is left open where the match is weak. Where a row states a size, it is once, few, many or the class of an expanded clone; other rows omit it.

j_gene: TRBJ2-1; v_gene: TRBV6-1; d_gene: .; len: 11; abundance: .; CDR3aa: CAMTVYNEQFF; CDR3nt: TGTGCCATGACTGTCTACAATGAGCAGTTCTTC
j_gene: TRBJ2-7; v_gene: TRBV19; d_gene: .; len: 13; abundance: .; CDR3aa: CASSPRGYYEQYF; CDR3nt: TGTGCCAGTAGCCCTAGGGGTTATTACGAGCAGTACTTC
j_gene: TRBJ1-3; v_gene: TRBV6-5; d_gene: .; len: 15; abundance: .; CDR3aa: CASSYRGVSGNTIYF; CDR3nt: TGTGCCAGCAGTTACAGGGGCGTCTCTGGAAACACCATATATTTT
j_gene: TRBJ2-2; v_gene: TRBV12-5; d_gene: TRBD1; len: 15; abundance: once; CDR3aa: CASGPGGWDTGELFF; CDR3nt: TGTGCTAGTGGCCCAGGGGGCTGGGACACCGGGGAGCTGTTTTTT
j_gene: TRBJ1-2; v_gene: TRBV18; d_gene: TRBD1; len: 18; abundance: .; CDR3aa: CASSPEGGTGETNYGYTF; CDR3nt: TGTGCCAGCTCACCGGAAGGCGGGACAGGAGAAACTAACTATGGCTACACCTTC
j_gene: TRBJ2-2; v_gene: TRBV27; d_gene: TRBD1; len: 16; abundance: .; CDR3aa: CASSPRTGKNTGELFF; CDR3nt: TGTGCCAGCAGTCCCCGGACAGGGAAAAACACCGGGGAGCTGTTTTTT
j_gene: TRBJ1-1; v_gene: TRBV5-1; d_gene: TRBD1; len: 15; abundance: .; CDR3aa: CASTRTGAGDTEAFF; CDR3nt: TGCGCCAGCACCCGGACAGGGGCGGGGGACACTGAAGCTTTCTTT
j_gene: TRBJ2-1; v_gene: TRBV7-2; d_gene: TRBD1; len: 15; abundance: .; CDR3aa: CASSSDRVIDNEQFF; CDR3nt: TGTGCCAGCAGCTCGGACAGGGTTATCGACAATGAGCAGTTCTTC
j_gene: TRBJ1-4; v_gene: TRBV9; d_gene: TRBD1; len: 15; abundance: .; CDR3aa: CASSDGTGLNEKLFF; CDR3nt: TGTGCCAGCAGCGACGGGACAGGGCTGAATGAAAAACTGTTTTTT
j_gene: TRBJ2-1; v_gene: TRBV4-2; d_gene: TRBD2; len: 16; abundance: .; CDR3aa: CASSQDGGGAIGEQFF; CDR3nt: TGTGCCAGCAGCCAAGATGGCGGGGGGGCCATCGGTGAGCAGTTCTTC
j_gene: TRBJ2-7; v_gene: TRBV6-1; d_gene: TRBD1; len: 12; abundance: .; CDR3aa: CASLGQRYEQYF; CDR3nt: TGTGCCAGCCTGGGACAGCGCTACGAGCAGTACTTC
j_gene: TRBJ1-4; v_gene: TRBV4-3; d_gene: TRBD1; len: 15; abundance: .; CDR3aa: CASSQIWTGNEKLFF; CDR3nt: TGCGCCAGCAGCCAAATCTGGACAGGAAATGAAAAACTGTTTTTT
j_gene: TRBJ2-5; v_gene: TRBV5-1; d_gene: .; len: 16; abundance: .; CDR3aa: CASSRSTGGFVETQYF; CDR3nt: TGCGCCAGCAGCCGTTCCACCGGAGGGTTTGTCGAGACCCAGTACTTC
j_gene: TRBJ1-5; v_gene: TRBV18; d_gene: TRBD1; len: 15; abundance: .; CDR3aa: CASSPGQGRHQPQHF; CDR3nt: TGTGCCAGCTCACCCGGACAGGGGCGTCATCAGCCCCAGCATTTT
j_gene: TRBJ2-3; v_gene: TRBV5-1; d_gene: TRBD1; len: 16; abundance: .; CDR3aa: CASSLTGGIGTDTQYF; CDR3nt: TGCGCCAGCAGCCTTACAGGGGGAATAGGTACAGATACGCAGTATTTT
j_gene: TRBJ1-2; v_gene: TRBV6-1; d_gene: .; len: 14; abundance: once; CDR3aa: CASSEMWGSGGYTF; CDR3nt: TGTGCCAGCAGTGAAATGTGGGGATCGGGGGGCTACACCTTC
j_gene: TRBJ2-5; v_gene: TRBV25-1; d_gene: .; len: 13; abundance: once; CDR3aa: CASSEAGEETQYF; CDR3nt: TGTGCCAGCAGTGAAGCCGGGGAAGAGACCCAGTACTTC
j_gene: TRBJ1-4; v_gene: TRBV15; d_gene: TRBD1; len: 20; abundance: few; CDR3aa: CATSRGSTGTATATNEKLFF; CDR3nt: TGTGCCACCAGCAGGGGGTCAACCGGGACAGCAACTGCAACTAATGAAAAACTGTTTTTT
j_gene: TRBJ2-6; v_gene: TRBV7-8; d_gene: TRBD1; len: 16; abundance: .; CDR3aa: CASSLFIGQGENVLTF; CDR3nt: TGTGCCAGCAGCTTATTCATCGGACAGGGGGAAAACGTCCTGACTTTC
j_gene: TRBJ1-1; v_gene: TRBV18; d_gene: .; len: 13; abundance: .; CDR3aa: CASSPPEPTEAFF; CDR3nt: TGTGCCAGCTCACCGCCAGAACCCACTGAAGCTTTCTTT
j_gene: TRBJ1-2; v_gene: TRBV19; d_gene: .; len: 15; abundance: .; CDR3aa: CASGPHRTQGYGYTF; CDR3nt: TGTGCCAGTGGTCCACACAGAACCCAAGGCTATGGCTACACCTTC
j_gene: TRBJ1-2; v_gene: TRBV18; d_gene: .; len: 17; abundance: .; CDR3aa: CASSPLSAGPANYGYTF; CDR3nt: TGTGCCAGCTCACCCCTGTCGGCAGGGCCAGCTAACTATGGCTACACCTTC
j_gene: TRBJ2-7; v_gene: TRBV9; d_gene: .; len: 16; abundance: .; CDR3aa: CASSVEGRTSSYEQYF; CDR3nt: TGTGCCAGCAGCGTAGAAGGGAGGACAAGTTCCTACGAGCAGTACTTC
j_gene: TRBJ2-7; v_gene: TRBV11-1; d_gene: .; len: 15; abundance: .; CDR3aa: CASSSPWAESYEQYF; CDR3nt: TGTGCCAGCAGCTCCCCTTGGGCAGAGTCCTACGAGCAGTACTTC
j_gene: TRBJ2-1; v_gene: TRBV7-2; d_gene: .; len: 15; abundance: .; CDR3aa: CASRYRDLSYNEQFF; CDR3nt: TGTGCCAGCCGCTACAGAGACCTATCCTACAATGAGCAGTTCTTC
j_gene: TRBJ1-1; v_gene: TRBV19; d_gene: .; len: 12; abundance: .; CDR3aa: CARSPPSTEAFF; CDR3nt: TGTGCCAGAAGCCCGCCGAGCACTGAAGCTTTCTTT
j_gene: TRBJ2-2; v_gene: TRBV5-6; d_gene: .; len: 13; abundance: .; CDR3aa: CASRFWRSGELFF; CDR3nt: TGTGCCAGCAGGTTCTGGAGGTCCGGGGAGCTGTTTTTT
j_gene: TRBJ1-2; v_gene: TRBV5-8; d_gene: .; len: 15; abundance: .; CDR3aa: CASSLGTPTNYGYTF; CDR3nt: TGTGCCAGCAGCTTGGGGACACCGACTAACTATGGCTACACCTTC
j_gene: TRBJ2-3; v_gene: TRBV6-6; d_gene: .; len: 12; abundance: .; CDR3aa: CASSPLADTQYF; CDR3nt: TGTGCCAGCAGTCCCCTAGCGGATACGCAGTATTTT
j_gene: TRBJ1-1; v_gene: TRBV5-6; d_gene: .; len: 14; abundance: .; CDR3aa: CASSPGGGYTEAFF; CDR3nt: TGTGCCAGCAGCCCCGGTGGGGGGTACACTGAAGCTTTCTTT
j_gene: TRBJ2-3; v_gene: TRBV6-1; d_gene: .; len: 13; abundance: .; CDR3aa: CASSEGGPDTQYF; CDR3nt: TGTGCCAGCAGTGAAGGGGGGCCCGATACGCAGTATTTT
j_gene: TRBJ2-3; v_gene: TRBV14; d_gene: TRBD2; len: 15; abundance: .; CDR3aa: CASGTSGGSTDTQYF; CDR3nt: TGTGCCAGCGGAACTAGCGGGGGAAGCACAGATACGCAGTATTTT
j_gene: TRBJ2-3; v_gene: TRBV10-1; d_gene: TRBD1; len: 15; abundance: .; CDR3aa: CASSVQGQGADTQYF; CDR3nt: TGCGCCAGCAGTGTTCAGGGACAGGGGGCAGATACGCAGTATTTT
j_gene: TRBJ1-5; v_gene: TRBV2; d_gene: .; len: 17; abundance: .; CDR3aa: CASSLRETLYSNQPQHF; CDR3nt: TGTGCCAGCAGTCTGAGAGAGACACTTTATAGCAATCAGCCCCAGCATTTT
j_gene: TRBJ2-5; v_gene: TRBV7-3; d_gene: TRBD1; len: 15; abundance: .; CDR3aa: CASSLTAGGLETQYF; CDR3nt: TGTGCCAGCAGCTTAACAGCAGGGGGCTTAGAGACCCAGTACTTC
j_gene: TRBJ1-1; v_gene: TRBV5-1; d_gene: .; len: 12; abundance: .; CDR3aa: CASSSLGLEAFF; CDR3nt: TGCGCCAGCAGCTCATTGGGACTGGAAGCTTTCTTT